The clone carrying this T cell receptor beta chain has only one observation. No antigen is known for it. A much larger clonotype is one base distant, so this may be a read error. The conserved final phenylalanine or tryptophan is absent from the CDR3, which likely points to a read error. Using a J-beta primer mix together with a sample-barcoded 5' primer, a second PCR was run for roughly 6 to 12 cycles. TCRdb re-analysed the 5' RACE reads in MiXCR, keeping a single row per CDR3 protein. The table shows over 500,000 distinct CDR3 sequences, with over 40% occurring only once. The sample comes from a study of blood T cells in healthy people across ages. Whole-study findings and limits: Donor CMV infection status was unknown, possibly confounding age-related changes in expanded clonotypes.

J lost 2 bases, V lost 7 bases, and 8 bases had no gene match. The CDR3 runs 15 residues. Germline values: CDR1 SGHAT, CDR2 FQNNGV. Sequenced sample: blood. J is TRBJ2-1 and V is TRBV11-2; 7 nucleotides agree with TRBD1. The TCR originated in a woman older than 75 in good health. CDR3 residues: CASTQAGQAYNEQFL. The CDR3 bases are TGTGCCAGCACCCAAGCCGGACAGGCCTACAATGAGCAGTTCTTA.